These T cell receptor beta chains were read from a single sample in a study of blood T cell repertoires in COVID-19. The protocol was immunoSEQ multiplex PCR, while the TCRdb copy is restricted to in-frame clones and leaves out a portion. In the table there are about 200,000 clones, approximately 80% of which are singletons. The source material was PBMCs or T cells enriched from blood (not recorded which). The receptors come from a woman between 45 and 60 years old with acute COVID-19. CDR3s leave out the opening cysteine and the closing phenylalanine or tryptophan. Each record gives: V gene, D gene, CDR3 protein. The D gene is left open where the match is weak.

TRBV28 | TRBD1 | ASSLIGTGFRNQPQH
TRBV27 | . | ASEGGPHYNEQF
TRBV19 | TRBD1 | ASRGTGGGAEAF
TRBV5-1 | . | ASSPAGGDGYT
TRBV28 | . | ASSLSGRGTVKEQY
TRBV10-3 | . | AISEDQGIGETQY
TRBV7-8 | . | ASSLVRVNNEQF
TRBV18 | . | ASSPQGGATEAF
TRBV7-9 | . | ASSLTVEYEQY
TRBV6-2/TRBV6-3 | TRBD1 | ASSWKPGQEVNEQF
TRBV28 | . | ASSLGGGNNQPQH
TRBV18 | TRBD2 | ASSWDYSTDTQY
TRBV4-1 | TRBD1 | ASSPEPGQGAGANVLT
TRBV29-1 | TRBD1 | SVIRTGLGETQY
TRBV4-1 | . | ASSQQENQPQH
TRBV4-1 | . | ASSQEPPGNTDTQY
TRBV18 | . | ASSPPSSYEQY
TRBV24-1 | TRBD1 | ATSADRATTGELF
TRBV28 | TRBD1 | ASSRDSEAF
TRBV7-2 | . | ASSSIGSFYEQY
TRBV19 | TRBD2 | ASSIPSGSSYEQY
TRBV5-5 | . | ASSLAARQGSYEQY
TRBV7-9 | TRBD1 | ASSSRMGTGARTDTQY
TRBV28 | TRBD1 | ASSLRGTVNTEAF
TRBV7-2 | . | ASSFGKQPQH
TRBV4-3 | TRBD1 | ASSQDRRGRDEKLF
TRBV30 | . | AWSPRGRLRVQF
TRBV12-2 | . | AMRGDCISSYEQY
TRBV6-2/TRBV6-3 | . | ASSTPQGETQY
TRBV5-1 | TRBD1 | ASSSGQVNYGYT
TRBV12-3/TRBV12-4 | . | ASSFSVDSGYT
TRBV29-1 | . | SVPGQNNNEKLF
TRBV6-5 | TRBD1 | ASSSTGGAGGYT
TRBV19 | TRBD1 | ASGRTGGAVTEAF
TRBV7-6 | TRBD2 | ASSLGLAGGQDEQY
TRBV28 | . | ASDTVTGELF
TRBV29-1 | TRBD1 | SVLTGKDTEAF
TRBV18 | . | ASSPAGANQPQH
TRBV28 | . | ASSSGAGPGGYT
TRBV4-3 | . | ASSQGGQFNSPLH
TRBV19 | . | ASSGMGAGEQY
TRBV19 | . | ASSIWQGLRGNEQF
TRBV6-5 | TRBD1 | ASRTGKRFTDTQY
TRBV18 | . | ASSPNSGVDSPLH
TRBV2 | TRBD1 | ASSKTGRDTQY
TRBV29-1 | . | SVDPPDRLGYT
TRBV2 | TRBD2 | ASSEASSGTYEQY
TRBV18 | . | ASSPSGNEKLF
TRBV6-4 | . | ASSAPPGGERELAKNIQY
TRBV6-5 | . | ASSYSAGLNTEAF
TRBV28 | . | ASRAGVYSNQPQH
TRBV29-1 | TRBD1 | SADQGAPYNEQF
TRBV28 | . | ASRQLNSPLH
TRBV18 | . | ASSPQKTGNTEAF
TRBV7-2 | . | ASSLTGTTLH